The 8 T cell receptor beta chains in this list originate from one sample, sequenced in a study of cytomegalovirus exposure and HLA in healthy donors. The PCR employed 60 Vbeta primers together with 13 Jbeta primers. Data came from immunoSEQ multiplex PCR; TCRdb stores just in-frame clones and leaves some out. The profile shows 100,000 to 150,000 clones, approximately 80% of them singletons. The sequenced sample was PBMCs. These receptors were taken from a boy aged 2 to 10 in good health and CMV-seronegative.

The chain combines TRBV7-9 with TRBJ2-1, with 7 bases aligning to TRBD2. The V gene end was trimmed by 3 bases and the J gene end by 7 bases; junction bases not matched to a gene: 3. This CDR3 has 13 residues. Germline CDR1 and CDR2: SEHNR and FQNEAQ (reference sequence). This CDR3 is CASSFASGNEQFF. CDR3 nucleotide sequence: TGTGCCAGCAGCTTTGCTAGCGGTAATGAGCAGTTCTTC.

The chain's CDR3 is CASSGTSGTPETQYF. The CDR3 DNA is TGTGCCAGCAGTGGGACTAGCGGGACCCCAGAGACCCAGTACTTC. V usage is TRBV6-1 and J usage is TRBJ2-5, with 12 positions matching TRBD2. J gave up 4 bases and V 4 bases, and 4 bases lay outside the gene matches. Germline V gives CDR1 MNHNS, CDR2 SASEGT. This CDR3 is built from 15 residues.

The chain uses TRBV6-6 and TRBJ2-5; D is unresolved. Trimming left V 10 bases short and J 0 bases short, with 15 bases between. The CDR3 contains 14 residues. Germline CDR1 and CDR2: MNHNY and SVGAGI (reference sequence). CDR3 bases: TGTGCCACCCAAAGCAGCGATTACCAAGAGACCCAGTACTTC. It is translated as CATQSSDYQETQYF.

The CDR3 is CASSPQGQNTEAFF. CDR3 nucleotide sequence: TGTGCCAGTAGTCCACAGGGGCAGAACACTGAAGCTTTCTTT. The gene calls are TRBV19 and TRBJ1-1, with 7 bases lining up with TRBD1. Per germline, CDR1 LNHDA and CDR2 SQIVND (reference sequence). The V segment lost 5 bases and the J segment 1 base; nucleotides outside the gene matches: 4. CDR3 length: 14 amino acids.

This clone has just a few counts. The rearrangement joins TRBV29-1 to TRBJ2-2; 7 bases agree with TRBD1. This CDR3 region has 13 residues. Germline V gene lookup returns CDR1 SQVTM and CDR2 ANQGSEA. The V gene end was trimmed by 4 bases and the J gene end by 2 bases; junction bases not matched to a gene: 1. CDR3 DNA: TGCAGCGTTGGGACAGGAAACACCGGGGAGCTGTTTTTT. Amino acid sequence: CSVGTGNTGELFF.

V is TRBV4-3 and J is TRBJ2-7; D is perhaps TRBD2 (7 bases). Germline CDR1 is LGHNA and CDR2 is YSLEER. Trimming left V 5 bases short and J 0 bases short, with 14 bases between. CDR3 size: 15 residues. The CDR3 DNA follows: TGCGCCAGCAGCTTCTGGCGGGGGCACTCCTACGAGCAGTACTTC. Translation gives CASSFWRGHSYEQYF.

This clone was seen more than once but under ten times. V and J are TRBV15 and TRBJ2-7, with D perhaps matching TRBD1 (5 bases). Trimming removed 1 base from V and 3 bases from J, with 10 bases in between. This CDR3 is 14 amino acids long. Looked up from germline, CDR1 is LNHNV and CDR2 is YYDKDF (reference sequence). The CDR3 here is CATSRGGDSYEQYF. The CDR3 DNA sequence: TGTGCCACCAGCAGAGGAGGAGACAGCTACGAGCAGTACTTC.

The J gene is TRBJ2-1, the V gene TRBV18; D is possibly TRBD1 (7 bases). Germline CDR1 reads KGHSH; CDR2 reads LQKENI. Trimming shortened V by 9 bases and J by 2 bases, and 14 bases separated the two germline ends. This CDR3 is 14 amino acids long. The CDR3 sequence is CASQGGEAYNEQFF. CDR3 nucleotide sequence: TGTGCCAGTCAGGGGGGAGAGGCCTACAATGAGCAGTTCTTC.